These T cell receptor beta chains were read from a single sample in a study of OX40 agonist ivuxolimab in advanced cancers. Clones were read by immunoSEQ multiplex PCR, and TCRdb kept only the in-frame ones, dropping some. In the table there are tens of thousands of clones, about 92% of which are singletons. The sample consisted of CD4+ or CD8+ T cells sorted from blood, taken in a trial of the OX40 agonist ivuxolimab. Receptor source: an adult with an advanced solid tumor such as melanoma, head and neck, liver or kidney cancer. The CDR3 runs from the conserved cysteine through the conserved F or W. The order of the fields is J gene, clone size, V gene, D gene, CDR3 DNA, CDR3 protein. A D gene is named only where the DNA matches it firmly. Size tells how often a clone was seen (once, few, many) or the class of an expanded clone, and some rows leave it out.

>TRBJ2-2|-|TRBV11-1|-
TGTGCCCCCGACCACAAGCGGGCGTCGGCCGGGGAGCTGTTTTTT
CAPDHKRASAGELFF
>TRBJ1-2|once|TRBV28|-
TGTGCCAGCAGTTTATGGGGGAGCGGCTACACCTTC
CASSLWGSGYTF
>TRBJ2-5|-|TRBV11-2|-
TGTGCCAGCAGCTTAGACTTAGAGACCCAGTACTTC
CASSLDLETQYF
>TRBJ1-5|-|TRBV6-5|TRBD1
TGTGCCAGCAGCCACAGGGGGTTAAGCAATCAGCCCCAGCATTTT
CASSHRGLSNQPQHF
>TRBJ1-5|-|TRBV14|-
TGTGCCAGCAGCATCGGGGCCTATAGCAATCAGCCCCAGCATTTT
CASSIGAYSNQPQHF
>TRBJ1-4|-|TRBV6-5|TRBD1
TGTGCCAGCAGTTACGGAAACAGGGGTAGGGCTGAAAAACTGTTTTTT
CASSYGNRGRAEKLFF
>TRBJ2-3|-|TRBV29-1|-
TGCAGCGTTTCACAGGAGTCAGATACGCAGTATTTT
CSVSQESDTQYF
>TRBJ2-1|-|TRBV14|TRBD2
TGTGCCAGCAATCGGGGGGGCCCCTACAATGAGCAGTTCTTC
CASNRGGPYNEQFF
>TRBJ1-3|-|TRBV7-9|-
TGTGCCAGCAGCTTCCCGGGGGCGAGGGGAAACACCATATATTTT
CASSFPGARGNTIYF
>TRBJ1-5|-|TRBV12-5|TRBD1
TGTGCTAGTGGCCGGGACAGGGTTCGGTATAGCAATCAGCCCCAGCATTTT
CASGRDRVRYSNQPQHF
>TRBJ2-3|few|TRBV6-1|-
TGTGCCAGCAACTTACAGGGCAGCACAGATACGCAGTATTTT
CASNLQGSTDTQYF
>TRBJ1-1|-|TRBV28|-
TGTGCCAGCAGTTCCGTTATGAACCTTCCGAACACTGAAGCTTTCTTT
CASSSVMNLPNTEAFF
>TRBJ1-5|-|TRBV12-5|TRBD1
TGTGCTAGTGGTTTGTTACAGGGGTTTAGCAATCAGCCCCAGCATTTT
CASGLLQGFSNQPQHF
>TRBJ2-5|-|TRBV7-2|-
TGTGCCAGCAGCTACAGGGTCCAAGAGACCCAGTACTTC
CASSYRVQETQYF
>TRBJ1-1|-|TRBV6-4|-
TGTGCCAGCACTCCCGACGGTGGCTGGAACACTGAAGCTTTCTTT
CASTPDGGWNTEAFF
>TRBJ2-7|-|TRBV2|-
TGTGCCAGCAGAGGTTTGGCAGCCTACGAGCAGTACTTC
CASRGLAAYEQYF
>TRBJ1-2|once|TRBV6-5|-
TGTGCCAGCAGTTACGACAGTAACTATGGCTACACCTTC
CASSYDSNYGYTF
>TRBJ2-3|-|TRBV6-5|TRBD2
TGTGCCACGCGCGGGCTAGCGGGGATCACAGATACGCAGTATTTT
CATRGLAGITDTQYF
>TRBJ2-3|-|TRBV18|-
TGTGCCAGCTCACCACTTCAGATGGGCACAGATACGCAGTATTTT
CASSPLQMGTDTQYF
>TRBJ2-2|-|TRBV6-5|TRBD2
TGTGCCACCAGGACTAGCGATACCGGGGAGCTGTTTTTT
CATRTSDTGELFF
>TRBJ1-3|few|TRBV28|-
TGTGCCAGCAGTTTAAAGTGGGGGCGCGGAGAAAACACCATATATTTT
CASSLKWGRGENTIYF
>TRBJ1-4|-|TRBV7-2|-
TGTGCCAGCAGCCCCAGCCGGCTGAATGAAAAACTGTTTTTT
CASSPSRLNEKLFF
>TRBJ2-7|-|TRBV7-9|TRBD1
TGTGCCAGCAGCCTGTCAACAGGGGGAAGATCCTACGAGCAGTACTTC
CASSLSTGGRSYEQYF
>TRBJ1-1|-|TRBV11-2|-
TGTGCTACCAGGGGTATCAAGAACACTGAAGCTTTCTTT
CATRGIKNTEAFF
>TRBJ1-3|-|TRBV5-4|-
TGTGCCAGCAGCTTGGTGGGGGTTGGAAACACCATATATTTT
CASSLVGVGNTIYF
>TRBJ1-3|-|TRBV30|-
TGTGCCTGGAGTAGTGGGAGGACTCATAGCTCTGGAAACACCATATATTTT
CAWSSGRTHSSGNTIYF
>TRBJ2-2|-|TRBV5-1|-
TGCGCCAGCAGCTTGTCGGACATCTCCGGGGAGCTGTTTTTT
CASSLSDISGELFF
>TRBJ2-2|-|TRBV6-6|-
TGTGCCAGCAGTTACGACTACAGGCTAACCGGGGAGCTGTTTTTT
CASSYDYRLTGELFF
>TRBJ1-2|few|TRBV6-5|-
TGTGCCAGCAGTTACTCTGACAGTTTCTATGGCTACACCTTC
CASSYSDSFYGYTF
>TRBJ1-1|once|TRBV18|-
TGTGCCAGCTCACCACCGTTTGCCCTGATGAACACTGAAGCTTTCTTT
CASSPPFALMNTEAFF
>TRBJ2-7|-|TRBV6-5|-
TGTGCCAGCAGTGACTACCGGGACAACATCTACGAGCAGTACTTC
CASSDYRDNIYEQYF
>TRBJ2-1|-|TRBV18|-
TGTGCCAGCTCACCAGCCGGGACCTCCTACAATGAGCAGTTCTTC
CASSPAGTSYNEQFF
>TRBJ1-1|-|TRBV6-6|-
TGTGCCAGCAGTTATGGGGTTTTCGCTGAAGCTTTCTTT
CASSYGVFAEAFF
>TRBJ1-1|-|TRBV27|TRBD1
TGTGCCAGCAGTCCCCGGGACAGTACTAACACTGAAGCTTTCTTT
CASSPRDSTNTEAFF
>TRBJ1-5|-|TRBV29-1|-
TGCAGCGTTGCCGACAGGTGGGGAAACAATCAGCCCCAGCATTTT
CSVADRWGNNQPQHF